Below, 31 T cell receptor beta chains from the same sample are listed, as sequenced in a study of T cell responses to AZD1222 COVID-19 vaccine. This table comes from immunoSEQ multiplex PCR, and its TCRdb copy is limited to in-frame clones, with some not included. This table holds around 130,000 clones, roughly 92% found once. The sample consisted of peripheral blood, taken 28 days after the second AZD1222 dose. The origin of the receptors is an adult who received the AZD1222 COVID-19 vaccine.

This chain connects TRBV7-9 to TRBJ1-5; a weak D match, TRBD1 (6 bases). Trimming left V 1 base short and J 4 bases short, with 14 bases between. The CDR3 consists of 16 residues. Germline V gene data show CDR1 as SEHNR and CDR2 as FQNEAQ (reference sequence). This CDR3 reads CASSLGAGGQNQPQHF. As DNA, the CDR3 is TGTGCCAGCAGCTTAGGGGCGGGGGGACAAAATCAGCCCCAGCATTTT. The full variable domain, in which reference TRBV7-9 and TRBJ1-5 provide the parts outside the CDR3, is DTGVSQNPRHKITKRGQNVTFRCDPISEHNRLYWYRQTLGQGPEFLTYFQNEAQLEKSRLLSDRFSAERPKGSFSTLEIQRTEQGDSAMYLCASSLGAGGQNQPQHFGDGTRLSIL.

This chain uses TRBV5-8 with TRBJ1-4; 8 bases line up with TRBD1. V shed 3 bases, J shed 5 bases, and the junction held 9 bases outside the gene matches. CDR1 is SGHTS and CDR2 is YDEGEE in the germline V gene. There are 16 residues in the CDR3. Here the CDR3 reads CASSSGKTGVNEKLFF. In DNA form, the CDR3 reads TGTGCCAGCAGCTCCGGGAAGACAGGGGTGAATGAAAAACTGTTTTTT.

The chain combines TRBV15 with TRBJ2-5; 7 bases map to TRBD1. Germline V gene data show CDR1 as LNHNV and CDR2 as YYDKDF (reference sequence). J gave up 5 bases and V 0 bases, and 6 bases lay outside the gene matches. The CDR3 loop spans 15 amino acids. CDR3 region: CATSREAGGRETQYF. CDR3 nucleotide sequence: TGTGCCACCAGCAGAGAGGCAGGGGGTAGGGAGACCCAGTACTTC. Drawing the rest from reference TRBV15 and TRBJ2-5, the complete variable domain is DAMVIQNPRYQVTQFGKPVTLSCSQTLNHNVMYWYQQKSSQAPKLLFHYYDKDFNNEADTPDNFQSRRPNTSFCFLDIRSPGLGDTAMYLCATSREAGGRETQYFGPGTRLLVL.

This chain links TRBV7-9 with TRBJ1-5, with 9 nucleotides matching TRBD1. After removal of 3 bases from V and 4 bases from J, the junction contained 4 bases not matched to a gene. The CDR3 is 15 residues long. Germline V gives CDR1 SEHNR, CDR2 FQNEAQ (reference sequence). The CDR3 nucleotides read TGTGCCAGCAGCTTTTCGGACAGGGGTAATCAGCCCCAGCATTTT. It codes for CASSFSDRGNQPQHF.

The chain recombines TRBV24-1 with TRBJ2-5; 7 bases fit TRBD1. Germline V gene data show CDR1 as KGHDR and CDR2 as SFDVKD. The CDR3 is made up of 14 amino acids. The ends lost 3 bases at V and 5 bases at J; junction bases unmatched: 5. Here the CDR3 reads CATSDTTGSETQYF. The CDR3 DNA sequence: TGTGCCACCAGTGATACGACAGGGAGTGAGACCCAGTACTTC.

The gene calls are TRBV30 and TRBJ1-1, with a possible D match to TRBD1 (6 bases). CDR1 is GTSNPN and CDR2 is SVGIG in the germline V gene (reference sequence). Deletions cut 4 bases from V and 1 base from J, with 13 bases between. This CDR3 spans 14 amino acids. CDR3 nucleotide sequence: TGTGCCTGGACCAGACAGGAACCGAACACTGAAGCTTTCTTT. Protein: CAWTRQEPNTEAFF.

The chain employs TRBV9 and TRBJ2-1; D remains ambiguous. CDR3 length equals 16 residues. With 0 bases removed from V and 3 bases from J, the gap between germline ends came to 13 bases. Germline values: CDR1 SGDLS, CDR2 YYNGEE. The CDR3 sequence: CASSVGISEFYNEQFF. The CDR3 region has the DNA TGTGCCAGCAGCGTAGGGATAAGCGAGTTCTACAATGAGCAGTTCTTC.

The chain has TRBV11-2 and TRBJ1-6, with TRBD1 matching 11 bases. Per germline, CDR1 SGHAT and CDR2 FQNNGV. V shed 7 bases, J shed 6 bases, and the junction held 8 bases outside the gene matches. The CDR3 loop spans 16 amino acids. Here the CDR3 DNA reads TGTGCCAGCACCACTTCGGGACAGGGGGTTAATTCACCCCTCCACTTT. Amino acid sequence: CASTTSGQGVNSPLHF. Drawing the rest from reference TRBV11-2 and TRBJ1-6, the complete variable domain is EAGVAQSPRYKIIEKRQSVAFWCNPISGHATLYWYQQILGQGPKLLIQFQNNGVVDDSQLPKDRFSAERLKGVDSTLKIQPAKLEDSAVYLCASTTSGQGVNSPLHFGNGTRLTVT.

The V and J genes are TRBV15 and TRBJ1-2; TRBD1 matches at 7 bases. Trimming cost V 5 bases and J 6 bases; bases outside gene matches: 12. CDR3 length: 15 residues. In germline, CDR1 is LNHNV, CDR2 YYDKDF (reference sequence). CDR3 DNA: TGTGCCACCAGCCCCCTCGGACAGGAACATGATGGCTACACCTTC. It translates to CATSPLGQEHDGYTF.

In the case of this clone: The CDR3 does not close with the conserved phenylalanine or tryptophan, likely indicating a read error. The DNA is left out, because the CDR3 cannot be placed on it with certainty; the CDR3 is given as TCRdb lists it. This chain links TRBV4-3 with TRBJ1-4. Per the germline V gene, CDR1 is LGHNA and CDR2 is YSLEER. A total of 13 residues make up the CDR3, ends included. CDR3 residues: CASSQDLSSGVVI.

The chain recombines TRBV18 with TRBJ2-1; the match to TRBD2 covers 16 bases. Germline V gene data show CDR1 as KGHSH and CDR2 as LQKENI. V shed 0 bases, J shed 7 bases, and the junction held 0 bases outside the gene matches. This CDR3 has 16 amino acids. This chain's CDR3 is CASSPPGLAGGNEQFF. The CDR3 DNA sequence: TGTGCCAGCTCACCACCGGGACTAGCGGGAGGGAATGAGCAGTTCTTC.

V is TRBV3-1 (or the pseudogene TRBV3-2) and J is TRBJ2-1; D is undetermined. The V and J ends lost 1 base and 0 bases respectively, with 7 bases between them. In germline, CDR1 is LGHDT, CDR2 YNNKEL (reference sequence). The CDR3 covers 15 residues. The CDR3 protein is CASSQGWSSYNEQFF. CDR3 DNA: TGTGCCAGCAGCCAAGGGTGGAGCTCCTACAATGAGCAGTTCTTC.

The chain is built from TRBV9 and TRBJ2-3, with 11 bases matching TRBD2. V lost 2 bases, J lost 0 bases, and 5 bases stayed unmatched. Looked up from germline, CDR1 is SGDLS and CDR2 is YYNGEE. This CDR3 is built from 17 residues. The CDR3 reads CASSVLAGGYSTDTQYF. The DNA for the CDR3 is TGTGCCAGCAGCGTGTTAGCGGGAGGGTATAGCACAGATACGCAGTATTTT.

The J gene is TRBJ2-7, the V gene TRBV7-8; 8 positions agree with TRBD1. The CDR3 is 14 residues long. Germline V gene data show CDR1 as SGHVS and CDR2 as FQNEAQ. Trimming took 4 bases from V and 2 from J; bases not matched to a gene: 4. The CDR3 bases are TGTGCCAGCAGCTCCAGGACAGGGACCTACGAGCAGTACTTC. It translates to CASSSRTGTYEQYF. Complete variable domain (other parts from reference TRBV7-8 and TRBJ2-7): GAGVSQSPRYKVAKRGQDVALRCDPISGHVSLFWYQQALGQGPEFLTYFQNEAQLDKSGLPSDRFFAERPEGSVSTLKIQRTQQEDSAVYLCASSSRTGTYEQYFGPGTRLTVT.

The rearrangement links TRBV7-7 to TRBJ2-3, with D possibly matching TRBD2 (6 bases). This CDR3 comprises 14 residues. Germline CDR1 and CDR2: SSHAT and FNYEAQ (reference sequence). V gave up 5 bases and J gave up 0 bases, with 9 bases separating them. The CDR3 spells CASSQTRSTDTQYF. CDR3 sequence (DNA): TGTGCCAGCAGCCAGACTAGAAGCACAGATACGCAGTATTTT.

V gene TRBV19 combines with J gene TRBJ2-2; D is ambiguous. Trimming pared 6 bases from V and 7 bases from J, leaving 9 bases between. The V gene's germline CDR1 is LNHDA and CDR2 SQIVND (reference sequence). The CDR3 consists of 12 residues. CDR3 sequence reads: CASSYTVGELFF. CDR3 sequence (DNA): TGTGCCAGTAGCTACACGGTCGGGGAGCTGTTTTTT.

The gene calls are TRBV28 and TRBJ1-6; 11 nucleotides agree with TRBD1. J gave up 6 bases and V 6 bases, and 4 bases lay outside the gene matches. The CDR3 is 15 residues long. Germline CDR1 reads MDHEN; CDR2 reads SYDVKM. The CDR3 protein is CASSRGQGANSPLHF. CDR3 bases: TGTGCCAGCAGCAGAGGACAGGGGGCTAATTCACCCCTCCACTTT.

CDR3 region: CASSISGSAYNEQFF. CDR3 nucleotide sequence: TGTGCCAGTAGTATTAGCGGGAGTGCCTACAATGAGCAGTTCTTC. The chain recombines TRBV19 with TRBJ2-1; the match to TRBD2 covers 9 bases. The CDR3 loop spans 15 amino acids. Trimming took 3 bases from V and 2 from J; bases not matched to a gene: 2. The germline V gene encodes CDR1 LNHDA and CDR2 SQIVND (reference sequence).

The genes are TRBV30 and TRBJ1-3; D remains unclear. Germline CDR1 and CDR2: GTSNPN and SVGIG (reference sequence). Trimming took off 0 bases at V and 0 bases at J, with 15 bases between the two ends. This CDR3 has 17 amino acids. The CDR3 loop reads CAWSVPIKRNSGNTIYF. CDR3 bases: TGTGCCTGGAGTGTACCTATTAAGAGGAACTCTGGAAACACCATATATTTT.

This clone was seen a few times. The chain recombines TRBV6-1 with TRBJ2-1, with 7 bases identical to TRBD1. V lost 3 bases to trimming and J lost 3 bases; unmatched junction nucleotides: 5. The CDR3 is 15 amino acids. Germline CDR1 and CDR2: MNHNS and SASEGT. The CDR3 protein is CASSDRGTFYNEQFF. The CDR3 nucleotides are TGTGCCAGCAGTGACAGGGGGACATTCTACAATGAGCAGTTCTTC.

This chain uses TRBV5-6 with TRBJ1-2; 7 nucleotides align to TRBD1. The germline V gene has CDR1 SGHDT and CDR2 YYEEEE. This CDR3 is built from 14 residues. J lost 7 bases, V lost 2 bases, and 8 bases had no gene match. The CDR3 sequence is CASSLIKGARGYTF. The CDR3 DNA sequence: TGTGCCAGCAGCTTAATTAAGGGGGCGCGTGGCTACACCTTC.

The V gene is TRBV6-5, the J gene TRBJ2-3; TRBD1 might be the D (6 bases). The CDR3 has 15 amino acids. Trimming shortened V by 0 bases and J by 2 bases, and 9 bases separated the two germline ends. Germline CDR1 and CDR2: MNHEY and SVGAGI. CDR3 protein: CASSYSGHFTDTQYF. CDR3 DNA sequence: TGTGCCAGCAGTTACTCGGGACATTTCACAGATACGCAGTATTTT.

This rearrangement joins TRBV6-5 to TRBJ1-3; possible D gene TRBD1, 5 bases. This CDR3 region has 14 residues. CDR1 and CDR2 from the germline V gene are MNHEY and SVGAGI. Trimming pared 2 bases from V and 5 bases from J, leaving 10 bases between. CDR3: CASSYEAGRNTIYF. The DNA for the CDR3 is TGTGCCAGCAGTTACGAGGCGGGGCGAAACACCATATATTTT.

V usage is TRBV7-8 and J usage is TRBJ2-3; D might be TRBD2 (6 bases). The CDR3 has 15 residues. In germline, CDR1 is SGHVS, CDR2 FQNEAQ. The V gene lost 1 base and the J gene lost 2 bases, with 10 bases spanning the gap. The CDR3 sequence: CASSLGDFDTDTQYF. For the CDR3, the DNA is TGTGCCAGCAGCTTAGGGGACTTCGACACAGATACGCAGTATTTT.

The chain recombines TRBV5-1 with TRBJ2-5; D unresolved. V was shortened by 0 bases and J by 0 bases, with 9 bases between the two germline ends. Germline V gene data show CDR1 as SGHRS and CDR2 as YFSETQ. The CDR3 consists of 15 residues. The CDR3 coding sequence is TGCGCCAGCAGCTTGGCCTCTGGGTACCAAGAGACCCAGTACTTC. This translates into CASSLASGYQETQYF.

In its sample, this clone was seen once. The genes are TRBV9 and TRBJ1-3, with a tentative D call TRBD1 (5 bases). CDR3 length: 15 amino acids. The V and J ends lost 4 bases and 0 bases respectively, with 11 bases between them. Germline lookup yields CDR1 SGDLS and CDR2 YYNGEE. CDR3 bases: TGTGCCAGCAGCCCGGGGACGCCCTCTGGAAACACCATATATTTT. Residues: CASSPGTPSGNTIYF.

The rearrangement uses TRBV7-2 and TRBJ2-3; 10 bases fit TRBD2. Germline V lookup: CDR1 SGHTA, CDR2 FQGNSA. This CDR3 is built from 15 residues. Trimming removed 1 base from V and 4 bases from J; junction bases left unmatched: 2. CDR3 in amino acids: CASSLVAGGADTQYF. CDR3 bases: TGTGCCAGCAGCTTAGTAGCGGGGGGCGCAGATACGCAGTATTTT. Looking up the rest from reference TRBV7-2 and TRBJ2-3 gives the full variable domain: GAGVSQSPSNKVTEKGKDVELRCDPISGHTALYWYRQSLGQGLEFLIYFQGNSAPDKSGLPSDRFSAERTGGSVSTLTIQRTQQEDSAVYLCASSLVAGGADTQYFGPGTRLTVL.

The chain joins TRBV3-1 (or the pseudogene TRBV3-2) to TRBJ2-2; D may be TRBD2 (5 bases). Deletions cut 1 base from V and 0 bases from J, with 9 bases between. The CDR3 contains 16 residues. From germline, CDR1 is LGHDT and CDR2 YNNKEL (reference sequence). The CDR3 spells CASSQGAAANTGELFF. The CDR3 nucleotides are TGTGCCAGCAGCCAAGGGGCAGCGGCGAACACCGGGGAGCTGTTTTTT.

The V gene is TRBV11-3, the J gene TRBJ2-1; 9 positions agree with TRBD2. This CDR3 comprises 16 residues. CDR1 is SGHNT, CDR2 YENEEA, per germline. V shed 5 bases and J 0 bases; nucleotides not matched to a gene: 5. The CDR3: CASSSGGPSSYNEQFF. Written as DNA, the CDR3 is TGTGCCAGCAGCAGCGGGGGGCCTAGCTCCTACAATGAGCAGTTCTTC.

Remarks on this clone: The sample holds other DNA sequences that translate to the same CDR3. V usage is TRBV12-3 or TRBV12-4 and J usage is TRBJ2-7; D is undetermined. V was trimmed by 3 bases and J by 2 bases, leaving 8 bases between them. CDR3 length equals 13 residues. CDR3 amino acids: CASSLRQAYEQYF. The CDR3 DNA reads TGTGCCAGCAGTTTGCGGCAGGCCTACGAGCAGTACTTC.

The chain recombines TRBV6-5 with TRBJ1-6; 7 bases fit TRBD1. Trimming at V came to 6 bases and at J to 10 bases, leaving 6 bases not matched to a gene. CDR1 is MNHEY, CDR2 SVGAGI, per germline. The length of the CDR3 is 13 residues. In DNA form, the CDR3 reads TGTGCCAGCAGATCAACAGGGGACTCACCCCTCCACTTT. The encoded protein is CASRSTGDSPLHF.